This TCR beta chain was captured by sequencing in a study of T cell responses to AZD1222 COVID-19 vaccine (dated by TCRdb to the early 2020s). About the investigation overall: Because spike-specific TCR depth and breadth did not differ between the two schedules, AZD1222 recipients who got a second dose at roughly 4 weeks were pooled with those who got a second dose at roughly 12 weeks. Trial participants were enrolled by age into 18-55, 56-69 and 70-plus year subgroups, with around 140, 26 and 57 TCR-sequenced participants respectively. A total of more than 230 trial participants underwent TCR sequencing, of whom 207 had received two doses of AZD1222 and about 25 had received two doses of the MenACWY control vaccine. What the work shows at the level of the full study, not this receptor alone: Participants were mostly white British and included more females than males, and it was suggested by the authors that clonal diversity may have been underestimated. The 56-69-year group was small, and its depth increase did not reach significance, likely because of low power. The vaccine-associated CD4 TCRs covered the entire spike protein, and the dominant responses fell in regions 160-218 and 743-854. A significant rise in spike-specific TCR breadth and depth was observed after two AZD1222 doses relative to day 0 and relative to MenACWY recipients. Nearly half of unique spike-specific TCRs reportedly recognized epitopes outside regions mutated in the B.1.351 and B.1.1.7 variants. Conclusions about previously exposed vaccinees are limited, since just 6 or 7 AZD1222 recipients were seropositive for SARS-CoV-2 at baseline. No day 14 peak-response samples were available, so repertoires were characterized only after the peak T cell response.

As concerns this clone: This receptor's antigen is unknown. No quality values exist for individual bases; no much larger clone is one base distant.

The CDR3 regions of human TCRbeta chains were analyzed by immunosequencing. In the original analysis: Repertoire TCRs were matched against a reference library of SARS-CoV-2-specific TCRs generated with the MIRA antigen-specificity platform. Breadth was defined as the fraction of unique TCRs that were SARS-CoV-2-associated. Depth was defined as the fraction of total T cells that were SARS-CoV-2-associated. Using the MIRA data, each spike-specific TCR was mapped to the spike region that the TCR reacts to and placed in a CD4 or CD8 class. Log10-transformed breadth and depth values were compared by one-way ANOVA with Sidak's multiple comparisons tests. TCRdb mirrors the immuneACCESS table, restricted to in-frame sequences. Some clones are absent from its copies; in checked studies, under half trace to an unresolved V gene, and the reason for the others is unknown. The V and J calls and the clone size are those of that table, but D and trimming were determined from the DNA. Here the sample has about 130,000 clones; roughly 90% occur a single time. Of the sample, about 1.4% falls within the top ten clones.

Interpreted using the paper, the time point label stands for: baseline before first vaccination. Vaccinee samples came from UK trials COV001 and COV002, including a single-blind randomized controlled phase 2/3 trial of AZD1222 (ChAdOx1 nCoV-19) in healthy adults. For TCRbeta chain sequencing, PBMC samples were collected from trial participants at day 0 and at day 28 after the second dose. Looking up the germline V gene yields CDR1 MNHEY and CDR2 SVGAGI. Taken from cysteine to phenylalanine, the CDR3 has 15 residues. The CDR3 DNA has 45 bases and is translated from base 1. Trimming costs V 2 bases and J 5 bases, and their ends lie 15 bases apart.

This receptor was obtained from an adult in good health. Rearrangement joined TRBV6-5 to TRBJ1-2; no D segment can be confidently identified. Material: peripheral blood, obtained on day 0 of AZD1222 vaccination. The CDR3 corresponds to CASSYAPGSRYGYTF. The nucleotide sequence reads TGTGCCAGCAGTTACGCTCCCGGGTCACGGTATGGCTACACCTTC.